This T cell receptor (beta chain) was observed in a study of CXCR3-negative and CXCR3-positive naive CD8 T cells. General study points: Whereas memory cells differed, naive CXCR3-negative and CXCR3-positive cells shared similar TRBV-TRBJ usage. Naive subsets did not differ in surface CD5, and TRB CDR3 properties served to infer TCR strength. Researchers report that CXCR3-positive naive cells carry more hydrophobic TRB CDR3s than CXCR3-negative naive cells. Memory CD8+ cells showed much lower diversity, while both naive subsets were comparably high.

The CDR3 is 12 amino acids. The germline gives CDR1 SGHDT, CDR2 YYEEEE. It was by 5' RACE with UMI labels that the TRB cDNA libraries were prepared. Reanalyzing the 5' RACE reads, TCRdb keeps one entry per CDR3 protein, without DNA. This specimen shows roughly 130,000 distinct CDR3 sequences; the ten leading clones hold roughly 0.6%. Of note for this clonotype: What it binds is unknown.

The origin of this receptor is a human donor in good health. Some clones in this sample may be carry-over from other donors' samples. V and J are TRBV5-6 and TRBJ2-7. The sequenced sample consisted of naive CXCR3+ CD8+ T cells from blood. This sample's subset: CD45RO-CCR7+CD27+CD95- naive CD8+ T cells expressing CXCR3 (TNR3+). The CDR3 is CASSLGSDEQYF.